This T cell receptor beta chain was recorded in a study of long-term antiretroviral therapy in people with HIV (dated by TCRdb to about 2022). General notes on the study: The earliest samples were collected approximately a decade before the 2015 WHO recommendation for immediate ART, a period when ART was typically delayed until CD4 counts fell. Whether ART initiation and durable HIV suppression were associated with changes in peripheral blood TRB repertoire composition and diversity was tested in a retrospective serial study. The cohort contributed about 180 cryopreserved PBMC samples from a few dozen adults with confirmed HIV infection, collected serially over a mean of 6 years (range 1-12). Of the approximately 28 participants with HIV, fewer than twelve were female. No cross-contamination during QIAcube processing turned up in test extractions that ran a monoclonal T-cell line alongside 33 polyclonal samples.

Participants were included only if at least one PBMC sample before ART initiation and at least two post-ART samples were available. All participants with HIV were treated in the United States of America. Before DNA extraction, cryopreserved samples containing about 0.95-10 million PBMC were thawed and washed. At the time of the earliest PBMC sample, participants with HIV were aged between roughly 20 and 54 years. Per participant, PBMC samples came from 1-4 timepoints prior to ART initiation and 2-8 timepoints following ART initiation, for a median of 7 samples. Serial HIV viral load, CD4+ T-cell count, ART history and demographic data were obtained for every participant. Genomic DNA was extracted from unsorted PBMC with a Qiagen kit on a QIAcube, with processing performed in batches of 12 samples. Comments on this clone: Its antigen target is currently unknown. The record has no base qualities; no much larger clone is one base away.

General findings and caveats noted by the study authors: Starting ART was linked to a significant rise in TRB diversity, yet even with long-term ART the diversity remained significantly lower than in transplant donor controls. Because pre-ART samples had limited cell numbers, unsorted PBMC were profiled rather than sorted CD4+ and CD8+ T cells. Narrower CDR3 length ranges were observed in HIV repertoires than in controls, and an antigen-experienced repertoire with only a slight naive shift after ART was suggested by the network structure. Inferences about post-ART repertoire changes are limited because no data were available on ART adherence, viral resistance or therapy changes. At every time point, the repertoire was dominated by expanded TRB clones first identified before ART initiation, although this dominance fluctuated and, in many PLHIV, declined after ART. The samples were dated from about 2004 to 2018, and the ART regimens that were used may be less effective than current ART regimens. Owing to limited PBMC availability, only the TCR beta chain was sequenced, without alpha chain pairing.

The immunoSEQ hsTCRB v3.0 assay was used at survey level resolution to sequence the TRB variable region. The targeted TRB sequencing depth was roughly 40,000-55,000 T-cell genomes per sample. Pooled TRB libraries were sequenced on an Illumina MiSeq with a v3 150-cycle kit. The original pipeline was this. Repertoire analysis ran in R within a reproducible Nextflow workflow covering QC, data transformation and analysis. LymphoSeq2, an R package for exploring AIRR-Seq data, was used to implement custom analyses. Several samples yielding fewer than 5000 total TRB sequences were excluded, leaving 150 to 200 analyzed HIV repertoires. Among the 200 or so HIV repertoires that were kept, around 60 were collected before ART initiation and 120 to 140 were collected after ART initiation. Each repertoire was downsampled to 5000 TRB nucleotide sequences, and summary statistics were averaged across 100 downsampling iterations. Only TRB sequences with CDR3 regions of at least seven amino acids were retained for analysis. Diversity was measured with a Shannon entropy-derived clonality score and the Gini coefficient. In the repertoire networks, any two of the top 5000 CDR3 amino acid sequences were connected whenever the two sequences differed by an edit distance of one. GLIPH2 predicted antigen specificity groups and MHC restriction for TRB CDR3 amino acid sequences. To flag known CMV, EBV, HIV or tissue antigen associations, CDR3 amino acid sequences were matched against VDJdb and McPAS-TCR. Pre-ART, post-ART and control groups were compared with Wilcoxon signed-rank tests and Holm-Bonferroni correction. TCRdb carries this immuneACCESS record with in-frame sequences only. Its versions omit some clonotypes, under half of them owing to an unresolved V gene in the studies checked, with the rest unexplained. Clone size and the V and J calls come from that table; the DNA yielded D and trimming. The table for this sample lists around 30,000 clones; about 94% of them were counted only once. Clones ranked in the top ten supply less than 3% of the sample.

V drops 5 bases and J drops 2 bases, leaving 14 bases in between. The CDR3 has 15 amino acids, counting the end cysteine and phenylalanine. Only the CDR3 portion is preserved as DNA: 45 bases, with reading frame beginning at the first base. From the germline V gene (reference sequence), CDR1 is SEHNR and CDR2 is FQNEAQ. The clonotype originates from a man between 45 and 60 years old with HIV. Specimen: unsorted PBMCs, collected approximately 7.4 years after starting antiretroviral therapy. Recombination joined TRBV7-9 with TRBJ2-3; 7 matching bases give a weak D call of TRBD2. CDR3 loop: CASSPPGGPTDTQYF. In nucleotide form, the sequence is TGTGCCAGCAGCCCCCCGGGGGGCCCCACAGATACGCAGTATTTT.